The T cell receptor (beta chain) under discussion was sequenced for a study of T cell responses to AZD1222 COVID-19 vaccine. This table comes from immunoSEQ multiplex PCR, and its TCRdb copy is limited to in-frame clones, with some not included. Here the sample spans around 200,000 clones, 94% being singletons. The CDR3 is 12 amino acids. V lost 0 bases, J lost 9 bases, and 9 bases lay in between. CDR1 is SQVTM, CDR2 ANQGSEA, per germline. This clone appeared a few times. Its antigen remains unidentified. Notes on the study in general: The donor group comprised mostly white British people and more females; the analysis possibly underestimated clonal diversity. Baseline seropositivity characterized only a handful of AZD1222 recipients. Samples come after the peak T cell response, not at day 14.

The rearrangement joins TRBV29-1 to TRBJ1-3, with D unclear. Sequencing used peripheral blood, obtained 28 days after the second AZD1222 dose. This TCR came from an adult who received the AZD1222 COVID-19 vaccine. CDR3 region: CSVEDSPSTIYF. The CDR3 DNA reads as TGCAGCGTTGAAGATTCCCCCTCCACCATATATTTT.